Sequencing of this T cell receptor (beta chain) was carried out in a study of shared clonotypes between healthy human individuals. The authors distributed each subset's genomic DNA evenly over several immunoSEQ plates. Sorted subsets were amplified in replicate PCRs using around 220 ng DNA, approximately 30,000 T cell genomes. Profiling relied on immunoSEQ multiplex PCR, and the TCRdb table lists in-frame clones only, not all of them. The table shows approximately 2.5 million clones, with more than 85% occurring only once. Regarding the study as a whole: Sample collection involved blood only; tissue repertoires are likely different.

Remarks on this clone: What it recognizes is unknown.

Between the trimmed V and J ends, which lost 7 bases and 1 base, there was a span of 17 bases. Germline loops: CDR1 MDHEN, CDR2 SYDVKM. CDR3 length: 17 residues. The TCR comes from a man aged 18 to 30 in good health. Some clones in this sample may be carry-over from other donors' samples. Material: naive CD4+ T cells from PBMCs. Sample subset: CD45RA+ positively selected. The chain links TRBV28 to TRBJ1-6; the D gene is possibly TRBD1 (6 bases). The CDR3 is CASTARGAGSYNSPLHF. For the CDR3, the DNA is TGTGCCAGCACCGCCCGGGGGGCGGGTTCCTATAATTCACCCCTCCACTTT.